The sequence of this TCR beta chain was determined in a study of blood T cell repertoires in COVID-19. On this clone: A junction boundary mismatches the germline segment, possibly from a read error.

Profiling relied on immunoSEQ multiplex PCR, and the TCRdb table lists in-frame clones only, not all of them. Of approximately 250,000 clones in the sample, 88% were seen once. Germline V gene lookup returns CDR1 MNHEY and CDR2 SVGAGI. The CDR3 extends over 14 amino acids. This TCR derives from a woman in her thirties who had recovered from COVID-19. The sample taken for sequencing was PBMCs or T cells enriched from blood (not recorded which). V is TRBV6-5 and J is TRBJ1-3; TRBD1 agrees at 7 bases. The CDR3 region has the DNA TGTGCCAGCAGCAACAGGGGAGCTCGAAACACCGTATATTTT. Its translation is CASSNRGARNTVYF.